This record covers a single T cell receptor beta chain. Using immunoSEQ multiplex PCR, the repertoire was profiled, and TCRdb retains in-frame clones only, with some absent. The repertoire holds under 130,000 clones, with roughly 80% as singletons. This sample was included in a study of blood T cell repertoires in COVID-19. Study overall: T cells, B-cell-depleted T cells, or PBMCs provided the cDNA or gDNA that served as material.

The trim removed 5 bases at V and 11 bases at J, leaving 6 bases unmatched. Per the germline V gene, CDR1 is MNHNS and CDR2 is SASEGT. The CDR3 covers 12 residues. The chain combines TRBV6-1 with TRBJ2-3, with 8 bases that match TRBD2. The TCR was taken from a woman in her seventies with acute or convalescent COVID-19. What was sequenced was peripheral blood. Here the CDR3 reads CASSPPTSVQYF. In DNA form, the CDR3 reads TGTGCCAGCAGTCCGCCGACTAGCGTGCAGTATTTT.